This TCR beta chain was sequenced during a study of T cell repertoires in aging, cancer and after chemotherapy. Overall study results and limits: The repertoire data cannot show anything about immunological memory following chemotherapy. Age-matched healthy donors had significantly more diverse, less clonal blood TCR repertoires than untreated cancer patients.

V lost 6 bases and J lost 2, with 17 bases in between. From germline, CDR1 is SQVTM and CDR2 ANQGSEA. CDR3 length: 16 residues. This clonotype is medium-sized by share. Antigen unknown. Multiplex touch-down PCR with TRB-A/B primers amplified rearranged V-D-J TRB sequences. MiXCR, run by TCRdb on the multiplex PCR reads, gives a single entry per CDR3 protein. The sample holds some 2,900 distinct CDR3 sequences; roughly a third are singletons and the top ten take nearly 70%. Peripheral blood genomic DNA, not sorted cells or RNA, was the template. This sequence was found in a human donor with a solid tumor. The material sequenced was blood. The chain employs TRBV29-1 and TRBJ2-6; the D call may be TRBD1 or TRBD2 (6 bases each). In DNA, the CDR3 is TGCAGCGTGGGGGATGGAGGGGGAACTGGGGCCAACGTCCTGACTTTC. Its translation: CSVGDGGGTGANVLTF.